This T cell receptor beta chain was identified in a study of cytomegalovirus exposure and HLA in healthy donors. General observations from the study: Rare sequences made up most TCRs, while some public TCRs were found in many donors. In vitro testing confirmed three CMV-associated chains as specific for CMV antigens. TCR clusters originating in the first cohort tended to co-occur in the 100 to 150 validation repertoires, according to a later analysis. The authors listed 180 or so TCR beta chains as cytomegalovirus-associated.

A few counts support this clone. Its target is not known. The junction differs from germline at one of its ends, possibly a read error. The germline V gene has CDR1 GTSNPN and CDR2 SVGIG (reference sequence). This CDR3 has 11 residues. Using immunoSEQ multiplex PCR, the repertoire was profiled, and TCRdb retains in-frame clones only, with some absent. Counted here are about 150,000 clones, about 88% occurring once; the ten biggest clones make up under 25%. This chain connects TRBV30 to TRBJ1-1; D is possibly TRBD1 (6 bases). The receptor comes from a man between 18 and 29 years old in good health and CMV-seropositive. Sequencing was done on a sample of PBMCs. CDR3: CAWSVLRGTDF. As DNA, the CDR3 is TGTGCCTGGAGTGTACTAAGGGGGACCGACTTT.